This T cell receptor beta chain was recovered during a study of OX40 agonist ivuxolimab in advanced cancers. Overall study results and limits: Low normalized T-cell clonal expansion was also seen in some nonresponders.

Profiled with immunoSEQ multiplex PCR; TCRdb holds only in-frame clones, not every one. The sample has about 50,000 clones, around 85% seen once. On this clone itself: What it binds is not known.

J lost 5 bases, V lost 5 bases, and 3 bases had no gene match. This CDR3 comprises 14 residues. CDR1 is WSHSY, CDR2 SAAADI, per germline. The chain uses TRBV10-2 and TRBJ2-5, with 12 bases matching TRBD2. The receptor was derived from an adult with an advanced solid tumor such as melanoma, head and neck, liver or kidney cancer. Sample: CD4+ or CD8+ T cells sorted from blood, taken in a trial of the OX40 agonist ivuxolimab. CDR3 bases: TGCGCCAGCAGTACTAGCGGGAGGACTGAGACCCAGTACTTC. Translation: CASSTSGRTETQYF.